Listed here are 13 T cell receptor beta chains from one sample, sequenced in a study of shared clonotypes between healthy human individuals (dated by TCRdb to 2020 to 2022). Libraries were made using the immunoSEQ multiplex PCR assay. This immuneACCESS table, as held by TCRdb, lists in-frame sequences with V and J called but not all clones. Of the missing ones, under half trace to an unresolved V gene in checked studies; the others have no known cause. Counted in this sample were around 2.5 million clones; 80% to 95% of them appeared once. The ten most abundant clones make up approximately 0.35% of the sample. The sequenced material came from naive CD4+ T cells from PBMCs. Reading the label with the study, this specimen's cell subset or site is: CD45RA+ positively selected. The source of these receptors is a young man in good health. Some clones in this sample may be carry-over from other donors' samples.

A few counts support this clone. The gene calls are TRBV2 and TRBJ2-7; 10 bases match TRBD2. The CDR3 runs 12 residues. Germline-derived CDR1 and CDR2 are SNHLY and FYNNEI. The J segment lost 6 bases and the V segment lost 8 bases, leaving 4 bases of the junction unmatched. The CDR3 reads CASVLAGVEQYF. The CDR3 DNA reads as TGTGCCAGCGTTCTAGCGGGAGTCGAGCAGTACTTC. Filled out from reference TRBV2 and TRBJ2-7, the complete variable domain reads EPEVTQTPSHQVTQMGQEVILRCVPISNHLYFYWYRQILGQKVEFLVSFYNNEISEKSEIFDDQFSVERPDGSNFTLKIRSTKLEDSAMYFCASVLAGVEQYFGPGTRLTVT.

V gene TRBV23-1 combines with J gene TRBJ2-1; 14 nucleotides align to TRBD2. TRBV23-1 is treated as an ORF (open reading frame) with a function not yet certain. V dropped 3 bases and J dropped 7; count of bases not matched to a gene: 2. This CDR3 region has 15 residues. Here the CDR3 reads CASSHGTSGSNEQFF. The CDR3 nucleotides read TGCGCCAGCAGTCACGGGACTAGCGGGAGTAATGAGCAGTTCTTC.

This clone is a singleton in its sample. The same CDR3 also results from other DNA sequences found in this sample. This chain connects TRBV9 to TRBJ2-1, with 8 bases fitting TRBD2. The ends lost 0 bases at V and 4 bases at J; junction bases unmatched: 3. This CDR3 has 15 amino acids. Germline-derived CDR1 and CDR2 are SGDLS and YYNGEE. The DNA of the CDR3 is TGTGCCAGCAGCGTAGCCGGGACTAGTTACAATGAGCAGTTCTTC. It codes for CASSVAGTSYNEQFF.

The DNA for the CDR3 is TGTGCCAGCCTGGGAACAGGGGGCGGGTTCGTCTATGAAAAACTGTTTTTT. Protein product: CASLGTGGGFVYEKLFF. V usage is TRBV21-1 and J usage is TRBJ1-4; the table gives TRBD1 as D, unverified against the DNA. TRBV21-1 is classified as a pseudogene. The CDR3 covers 17 residues.

The chain joins TRBV25-1 to TRBJ1-1; a weak D match, TRBD1 (6 bases). Germline-derived CDR1 and CDR2 are MGHDK and SYGVNS. The V gene lost 1 base and the J gene lost 9 bases, with 18 bases spanning the gap. The CDR3 has 15 amino acids. The DNA of the CDR3 is TGTGCCAGCAGTGAATCGGGGGGGCGGGTCAACCAAGCTTTCTTT. Translating gives CASSESGGRVNQAFF.

V and J are TRBV28 and TRBJ1-5; TRBD1 aligns across 8 bases. Germline CDR1 MDHEN, CDR2 SYDVKM. The ends lost 6 bases at V and 1 base at J; junction bases unmatched: 5. This CDR3 contains 15 residues. CDR3 nucleotides: TGTGCCAGCAGACCAGGGGGCTGGAGCAATCAGCCCCAGCATTTT. Translation: CASRPGGWSNQPQHF. Based on the CDR3 plus reference TRBV28 and TRBJ1-5, the full variable domain is DVKVTQSSRYLVKRTGEKVFLECVQDMDHENMFWYRQDPGLGLRLIYFSYDVKMKEKGDIPEGYSVSREKKERFSLILESASTNQTSMYLCASRPGGWSNQPQHFGDGTRLSIL.

This chain joins TRBV5-1 and TRBJ2-2; unclear D gene. CDR1 SGHRS and CDR2 YFSETQ come from the germline V gene. The V end was cut by 3 bases, the J end by 3 bases, with 15 bases between. The CDR3 covers 16 residues. CDR3 nucleotides: TGCGCCAGCAGCTACGGACGTCTAAAACACACCGGGGAGCTGTTTTTT. It specifies CASSYGRLKHTGELFF.

Of note for this clone: Distinct nucleotide sequences in the sample also encode this CDR3. The chain has TRBV18 and TRBJ2-7; 12 bases are shared with TRBD2. From germline, CDR1 is KGHSH and CDR2 LQKENI. Trimming cost V 3 bases and J 4 bases; bases outside gene matches: 4. CDR3 length: 15 residues. In DNA form, the CDR3 reads TGTGCCAGCTCACCTCTCGGACTAGCGGGGTACGAGCAGTACTTC. Its translation: CASSPLGLAGYEQYF.

The chain employs TRBV11-3 and TRBJ2-7, with a tentative D call TRBD2 (5 bases). CDR1 and CDR2 (germline): SGHNT, YENEEA. This CDR3 comprises 13 residues. V dropped 4 bases and J dropped 13 bases, with 20 bases sitting between them. DNA of the CDR3: TGTGCCAGCAGCTCCTCGCCTTGGGTCGGGATTTACTTC. This codes for CASSSSPWVGIYF.

The CDR3 nucleotides read TGTGCCAGCAGCCAGGAAGGCGGGGTGAACACCGGGGAGCTGTTTTTT. It yields the protein CASSQEGGVNTGELFF. The chain carries TRBV7-2 and TRBJ2-2; D might be TRBD2 (6 bases). Trimming took 5 bases from V and 1 from J, leaving 14 bases between them. Germline lookup yields CDR1 SGHTA and CDR2 FQGNSA. The CDR3 covers 16 residues.

This clone has a handful of counts. Within the sample, other DNA sequences also encode this same CDR3. The chain carries TRBV28 and TRBJ1-1; D not certain. V was clipped by 11 bases and J by 3 bases, with 7 bases between them. The CDR3 loop spans 10 amino acids. Germline V gene data show CDR1 as MDHEN and CDR2 as SYDVKM. The CDR3 loop is CASRDTEAFF. For the CDR3, the DNA is TGTGCCTCCAGAGACACTGAAGCTTTCTTT.

Regarding this clone: The same CDR3 can be traced to other DNA sequences in this sample. The V and J genes are TRBV7-9 and TRBJ2-5; D possibly matches TRBD1 or TRBD2 (7 bases each). The CDR3 runs 13 residues. Deletions cut 5 bases from V and 4 bases from J, with 11 bases between. The V gene's germline CDR1 is SEHNR and CDR2 FQNEAQ (reference sequence). CDR3 protein: CASSPGGGETQYF. CDR3 DNA sequence: TGTGCCAGCAGCCCAGGGGGGGGAGAGACCCAGTACTTC.

V usage is TRBV2 and J usage is TRBJ2-4, with 12 positions matching TRBD1. Trimming took 9 bases from V and 8 from J; bases not matched to a gene: 5. CDR3 size: 13 residues. Looked up from germline, CDR1 is SNHLY and CDR2 is FYNNEI. CDR3 sequence: CARGQGAPDIQYF. The CDR3 nucleotides are TGTGCCAGGGGACAGGGGGCGCCGGACATTCAGTACTTC.